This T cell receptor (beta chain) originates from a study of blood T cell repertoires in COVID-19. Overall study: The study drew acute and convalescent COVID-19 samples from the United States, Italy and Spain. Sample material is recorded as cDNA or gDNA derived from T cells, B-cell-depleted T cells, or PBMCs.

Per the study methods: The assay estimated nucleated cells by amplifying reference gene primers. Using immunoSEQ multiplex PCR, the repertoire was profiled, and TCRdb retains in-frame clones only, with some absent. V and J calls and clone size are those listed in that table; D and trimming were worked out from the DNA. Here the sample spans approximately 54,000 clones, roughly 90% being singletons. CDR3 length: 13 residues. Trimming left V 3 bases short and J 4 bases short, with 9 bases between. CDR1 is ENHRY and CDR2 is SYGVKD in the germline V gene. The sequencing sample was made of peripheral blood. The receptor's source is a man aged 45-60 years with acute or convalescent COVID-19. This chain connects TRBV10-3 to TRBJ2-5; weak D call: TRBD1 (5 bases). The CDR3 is CAISDLQGETQYF. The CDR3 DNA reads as TGTGCCATCAGTGATCTGCAGGGAGAGACCCAGTACTTC.